The 12 T cell receptor beta chains in this list originate from one sample, sequenced in a study of cytomegalovirus exposure and HLA in healthy donors. Researchers ran the PCR with 60 Vbeta and 13 Jbeta primers. The repertoire was sequenced with immunoSEQ multiplex PCR; TCRdb's copy has only in-frame clones and lacks some. Here the sample spans 98,000 or so clones, more than 60% being singletons. The material sequenced was PBMCs. These receptor sequences come from a man aged 55 to 70 in good health and CMV-seropositive.

The chain uses TRBV4-3 and TRBJ2-7; 8 nucleotides align to TRBD1. The J segment lost 4 bases and the V segment lost 3 bases, leaving 8 bases of the junction unmatched. Germline V gene sequence: CDR1 LGHNA, CDR2 YSLEER. This CDR3 region has 15 residues. This chain's CDR3 is CASSHSGGGHYEQYF. The CDR3, as DNA: TGCGCCAGCAGCCATTCAGGGGGCGGACATTACGAGCAGTACTTC.

The V and J genes are TRBV4-3 and TRBJ1-5; D is unresolved. The V gene lost 1 base and the J gene lost 9 bases, with 16 bases spanning the gap. Germline V gene lookup returns CDR1 LGHNA and CDR2 YSLEER. The CDR3 is 15 residues long. This CDR3 reads CASSQGVAESGPQHF. As DNA, the CDR3 is TGCGCCAGCAGCCAAGGGGTGGCCGAATCAGGGCCCCAGCATTTT.

The chain links TRBV13 to TRBJ1-1; 7 nucleotides align to TRBD1. CDR1 and CDR2 (germline): PRHDT, FYEKMQ (reference sequence). The CDR3 consists of 14 residues. V lost 5 bases and J lost 8; bases outside the gene matches: 11. CDR3 sequence (DNA): TGTGCCAGCAGCACCCCGACAGGGACGGACGAAGCTTTCTTT. Its translation is CASSTPTGTDEAFF. The entire variable domain, with the rest obtained from reference TRBV13 and TRBJ1-1, is as follows: AAGVIQSPRHLIKEKRETATLKCYPIPRHDTVYWYQQGPGQDPQFLISFYEKMQSDKGSIPDRFSAQQFSDYHSELNMSSLELGDSALYFCASSTPTGTDEAFFGQGTRLTVV.

The rearrangement links TRBV7-6 to TRBJ1-4; D is perhaps TRBD1 (6 bases). Germline loops: CDR1 SGHVS, CDR2 FNYEAQ. Trimming took 1 base from V and 3 from J, leaving 12 bases between them. The CDR3 has 16 residues. The CDR3 nucleotides read TGTGCCAGCAGCTTAGGAGGGGGGGCCGCTAATGAAAAACTGTTTTTT. It is translated as CASSLGGGAANEKLFF.

In this sample, this clone turned up a few times. The V and J genes are TRBV4-1 and TRBJ1-4, with a tentative D call TRBD1 (6 bases). CDR3 length: 17 amino acids. Germline V gene data show CDR1 as MGHRA and CDR2 as YSYEKL. Trimming took off 2 bases at V and 5 bases at J, with 18 bases between the two ends. The chain's CDR3 is CASSQPRFGQMNEKLFF. The CDR3 coding sequence is TGCGCCAGCAGCCAACCCAGGTTCGGACAGATGAATGAAAAACTGTTTTTT.

The chain uses TRBV6-8 and TRBJ2-2, with 7 bases that match TRBD2. The CDR3 has 12 residues. CDR1 is MNHGY, CDR2 SAAAGT, per germline. The V and J ends lost 8 bases and 4 bases, in that order; junction bases with no gene match: 1. The CDR3 reads CASRGVTGELFF. CDR3 sequence (DNA): TGTGCCAGCCGGGGGGTCACCGGGGAGCTGTTTTTT.

This chain connects TRBV6-4 to TRBJ2-2; 8 nucleotides agree with TRBD1. The CDR3 loop spans 14 amino acids. Germline CDR1 and CDR2: MRHNA and SNTAGT. V shed 6 bases, J shed 3 bases, and the junction held 3 bases outside the gene matches. CDR3 nucleotides: TGTGCCAGCAGAGCGACAGGGGACACCGGGGAGCTGTTTTTT. This encodes CASRATGDTGELFF.

This sequence joins TRBV6-5 and TRBJ1-1; tentatively, D is TRBD1 (6 bases). V lost 5 bases and J 11 bases, leaving 15 bases between the germline ends. Germline V gives CDR1 MNHEY, CDR2 SVGAGI. This CDR3 is 12 amino acids long. The CDR3 is CASSERQRGAFF. The DNA for the CDR3 is TGTGCCAGCAGTGAACGGCAAAGGGGGGCTTTCTTT.

V usage is TRBV2 and J usage is TRBJ1-1; no firm D call. V was clipped by 8 bases and J by 0 bases, with 13 bases between them. The germline V gene has CDR1 SNHLY and CDR2 FYNNEI. The CDR3 loop spans 14 amino acids. The CDR3 sequence: CASSMSIMNTEAFF. The CDR3 DNA is TGTGCCAGCTCTATGTCCATAATGAACACTGAAGCTTTCTTT.

J is TRBJ2-7 and V is TRBV28; 8 positions match TRBD2. The CDR3 is 14 residues long. V shed 2 bases, J shed 2 bases, and the junction held 2 bases outside the gene matches. In germline, CDR1 is MDHEN, CDR2 SYDVKM. CDR3 sequence reads: CASSLIAGPYEQYF. The CDR3 nucleotides read TGTGCCAGCAGTTTAATAGCGGGGCCCTACGAGCAGTACTTC.

Only one count was recorded for this clone. The V call is TRBV5-1, the J call TRBJ2-7; 7 positions match TRBD2. Unmatched junction bases numbered 3, after V lost 2 bases and J lost 1 base. The germline V gene has CDR1 SGHRS and CDR2 YFSETQ. This CDR3 is built from 14 residues. CDR3 amino acids: CASSFGGRSYEQYF. CDR3 DNA: TGCGCCAGCAGCTTCGGGGGGAGGTCCTACGAGCAGTACTTC.

This clone was detected once. No conserved phenylalanine or tryptophan ends this CDR3, so it is likely a read error. The limits of the CDR3 on the DNA are not certain, so only TCRdb's listed CDR3 is given. The chain joins TRBV5-8 to TRBJ2-6; the D segment call TRBD2 is taken from the table without a DNA check. Per germline, CDR1 SGHTS and CDR2 YDEGEE. Including both end residues, the CDR3 is 12 amino acids long. The CDR3 loop reads CASSLARERPRS.